This TCR beta chain was identified in a study of OX40 agonist ivuxolimab in advanced cancers. TCRdb keeps only in-frame clones here, not all; method: immunoSEQ multiplex PCR. The data hold some 31,000 clones, with 60% to 85% observed a single time. On this clone itself: The antigen remains undetermined.

The CDR3 is made up of 13 amino acids. Per germline, CDR1 LNHDA and CDR2 SQIVND (reference sequence). With 2 bases removed from V and 5 bases from J, the gap between germline ends came to 7 bases. Study-wide results and limits: Normalized T-cell clonal expansion was also low in a subset of nonresponders.

Source: CD4+ or CD8+ T cells sorted from blood, taken in a trial of the OX40 agonist ivuxolimab. This TCR came from an adult with an advanced solid tumor such as melanoma, head and neck, liver or kidney cancer. The chain links TRBV19 to TRBJ1-5; D not resolved. CDR3 nucleotides: TGTGCCAGTAGTATATCCCCGTATCAGCCCCAGCATTTT. Its translation is CASSISPYQPQHF. The entire variable domain, with the rest obtained from reference TRBV19 and TRBJ1-5, is as follows: DGGITQSPKYLFRKEGQNVTLSCEQNLNHDAMYWYRQDPGQGLRLIYYSQIVNDFQKGDIAEGYSVSREKKESFPLTVTSAQKNPTAFYLCASSISPYQPQHFGDGTRLSIL.